This T cell receptor (beta chain) derives from a study of blood T cell repertoires in COVID-19. Here immunoSEQ multiplex PCR was the method, and the copy in TCRdb shows in-frame clones only, minus some. Altogether tens of thousands of clones are present, 65% to 90% being singletons, with the ten largest covering approximately 25%. In germline, CDR1 is SGHTA, CDR2 FQGNSA. The V gene end was trimmed by 6 bases and the J gene end by 2 bases; junction bases not matched to a gene: 7. This CDR3 contains 15 residues. The genes are TRBV7-2 and TRBJ1-1; TRBD1 matches 9 bases. The specimen was peripheral blood. This clonotype originated in a man between 60 and 70 years old with acute or convalescent COVID-19. The CDR3 sequence is CASRPGQGFNTEAFF. CDR3 DNA: TGTGCCAGCAGACCAGGACAGGGGTTTAACACTGAAGCTTTCTTT.